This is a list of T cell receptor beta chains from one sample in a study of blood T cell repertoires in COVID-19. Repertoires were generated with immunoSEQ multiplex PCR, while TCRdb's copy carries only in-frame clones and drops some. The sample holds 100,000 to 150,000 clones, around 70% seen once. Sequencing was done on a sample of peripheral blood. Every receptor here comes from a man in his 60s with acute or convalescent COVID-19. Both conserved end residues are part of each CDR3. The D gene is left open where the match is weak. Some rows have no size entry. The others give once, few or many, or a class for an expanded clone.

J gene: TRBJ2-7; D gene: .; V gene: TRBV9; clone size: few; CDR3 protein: CASSVGGALGYEQYF; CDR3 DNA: TGTGCCAGCAGCGTAGGCGGGGCGTTAGGGTACGAGCAGTACTTC
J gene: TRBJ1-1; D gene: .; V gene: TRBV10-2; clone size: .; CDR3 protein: CASSAGLRREAFF; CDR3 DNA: TGCGCCAGCAGTGCCGGTCTTCGCCGTGAAGCTTTCTTT
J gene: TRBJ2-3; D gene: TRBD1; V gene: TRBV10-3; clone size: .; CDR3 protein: CAISGQGTDTQYF; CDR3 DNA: TGTGCCATCAGTGGACAGGGGACGGATACGCAGTATTTT
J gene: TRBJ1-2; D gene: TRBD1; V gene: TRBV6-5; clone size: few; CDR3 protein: CASSYGWGQGARGYTF; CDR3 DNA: TGTGCCAGCAGTTACGGCTGGGGACAGGGGGCGCGTGGCTACACCTTC
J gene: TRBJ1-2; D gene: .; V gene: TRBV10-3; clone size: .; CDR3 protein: CAIRQGNYGYTF; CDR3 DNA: TGTGCCATCAGGCAGGGCAACTATGGCTACACCTTC
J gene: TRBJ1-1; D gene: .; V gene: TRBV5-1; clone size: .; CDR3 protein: CASSLTGVNTEAFF; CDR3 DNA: TGCGCCAGCAGCCTTACGGGGGTGAACACTGAAGCTTTCTTT
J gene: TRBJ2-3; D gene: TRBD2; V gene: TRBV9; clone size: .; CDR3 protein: CASSAPPGLAGTDTQYF; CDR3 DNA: TGTGCCAGCAGCGCCCCTCCTGGACTAGCGGGCACAGATACGCAGTATTTT
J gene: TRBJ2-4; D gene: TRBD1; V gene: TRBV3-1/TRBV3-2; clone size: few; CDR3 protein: CASSQDRDRGNIQYF; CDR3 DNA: TGTGCCAGCAGCCAAGATAGGGACAGGGGGAACATTCAGTACTTC
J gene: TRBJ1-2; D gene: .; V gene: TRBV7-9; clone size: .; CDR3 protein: CASSSALAVYGYTF; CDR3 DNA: TGTGCCAGCAGCTCTGCCTTGGCTGTCTATGGCTACACCTTC
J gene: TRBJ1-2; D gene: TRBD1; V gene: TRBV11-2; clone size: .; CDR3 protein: CASSQGQIYGYTF; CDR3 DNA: TGTGCCAGCAGCCAGGGACAGATCTATGGCTACACCTTC
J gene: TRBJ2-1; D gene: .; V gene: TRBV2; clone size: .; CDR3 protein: CASSRGTSGVNEQFF; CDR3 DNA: TGTGCCAGCAGCCGGGGGACTTCCGGTGTTAATGAGCAGTTCTTC
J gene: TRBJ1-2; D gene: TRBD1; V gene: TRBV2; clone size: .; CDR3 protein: CASRGTDNYGYTF; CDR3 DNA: TGTGCCAGCAGGGGGACAGACAACTATGGCTACACCTTC
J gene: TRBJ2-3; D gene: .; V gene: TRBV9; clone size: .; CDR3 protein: CASSSTGADTQYF; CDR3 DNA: TGTGCCAGCAGCTCCACAGGTGCAGATACGCAGTATTTT
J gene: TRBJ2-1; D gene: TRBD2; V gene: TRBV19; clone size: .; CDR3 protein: CASSFSGRANEQFF; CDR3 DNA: TGTGCCAGTAGTTTCAGCGGGAGGGCCAATGAGCAGTTCTTC
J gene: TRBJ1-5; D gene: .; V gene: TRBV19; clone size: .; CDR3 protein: CASTPRWRENSNQPQHF; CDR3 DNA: TGTGCCAGTACCCCCCGATGGCGGGAAAATAGCAATCAGCCCCAGCATTTT
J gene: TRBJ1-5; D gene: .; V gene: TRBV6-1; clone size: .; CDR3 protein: CASSEAGAWGQNQPQHF; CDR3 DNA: TGTGCCAGCAGTGAAGCTGGGGCGTGGGGCCAGAATCAGCCCCAGCATTTT
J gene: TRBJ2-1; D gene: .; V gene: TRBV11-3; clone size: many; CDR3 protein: CASSGRGRFLYNEQFF; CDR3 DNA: TGTGCCAGCAGCGGAAGGGGCAGGTTTTTATACAATGAGCAGTTCTTC
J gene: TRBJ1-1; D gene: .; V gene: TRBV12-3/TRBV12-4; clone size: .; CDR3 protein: CASSLQMNTEAFF; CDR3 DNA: TGTGCCAGCAGCCTACAGATGAACACTGAAGCTTTCTTT